One sample yielded the 3 T cell receptor beta chains listed below, sequenced in a study of regulatory T cells in long-lasting Graves disease. Building the TCR beta libraries relied on iRepertoire HTBI primers, and CDR3 regions underwent Arm-PCR. Each CDR3 protein gets one entry after TCRdb re-called the multiplex PCR reads with MiXCR. The table records some 600,000 distinct CDR3 sequences, about 16% of them present only once. Time point reported: newly diagnosed GD, antithyroid drugs for less than 3 months. Scientists built the TCR library using RNA that was extracted from PBMCs. This sample also belongs to another study, concerning T cells in Graves' hyperthyroidism and ophthalmopathy.

Source: peripheral blood mononuclear cells (PBMCs), taken at new diagnosis, from a patient treated with antithyroid drugs. These receptors originate from a man between 18 and 29 years old with Graves disease.

This clonotype has ten or more counts. V usage is TRBV6-9 and J usage is TRBJ2-7; D call uncertain. Trimming shortened V by 6 bases and J by 0 bases, and 6 bases separated the two germline ends. The germline CDR1 and CDR2 sequences are MNHGY and SVAAGI. This CDR3 contains 12 residues. The CDR3, as DNA: TGTGCCAGCAGCTATAACTCCTACGAGCAGTACTTC. Translating gives CASSYNSYEQYF.

A word on this clonotype: A much larger clone lies one base from this, so it may be a read error. V is TRBV7-8 and J is TRBJ2-7; TRBD2 aligns across 9 bases. The CDR3 covers 17 residues. J lost 1 base, V lost 6 bases, and 13 bases had no gene match. Germline loops: CDR1 SGHVS, CDR2 FQNEAQ. The CDR3 sequence is CASRQKLGLALSYEQYF. In DNA form, the CDR3 reads TGTGCCAGCAGACAAAAATTGGGACTAGCCCTATCCTACGAGCAGTACTTC.

In its sample, this clonotype was seen a few times. This chain joins TRBV15 and TRBJ1-4, with D perhaps TRBD1 (6 bases). With 6 bases removed from V and 1 base from J, the gap between germline ends came to 12 bases. The CDR3 loop spans 15 amino acids. From germline, CDR1 is LNHNV and CDR2 YYDKDF (reference sequence). The CDR3 DNA is TGTGCCACCAGTCCCGGACAGCTAACTAATGAAAAACTGTTTTTT. Translation: CATSPGQLTNEKLFF.